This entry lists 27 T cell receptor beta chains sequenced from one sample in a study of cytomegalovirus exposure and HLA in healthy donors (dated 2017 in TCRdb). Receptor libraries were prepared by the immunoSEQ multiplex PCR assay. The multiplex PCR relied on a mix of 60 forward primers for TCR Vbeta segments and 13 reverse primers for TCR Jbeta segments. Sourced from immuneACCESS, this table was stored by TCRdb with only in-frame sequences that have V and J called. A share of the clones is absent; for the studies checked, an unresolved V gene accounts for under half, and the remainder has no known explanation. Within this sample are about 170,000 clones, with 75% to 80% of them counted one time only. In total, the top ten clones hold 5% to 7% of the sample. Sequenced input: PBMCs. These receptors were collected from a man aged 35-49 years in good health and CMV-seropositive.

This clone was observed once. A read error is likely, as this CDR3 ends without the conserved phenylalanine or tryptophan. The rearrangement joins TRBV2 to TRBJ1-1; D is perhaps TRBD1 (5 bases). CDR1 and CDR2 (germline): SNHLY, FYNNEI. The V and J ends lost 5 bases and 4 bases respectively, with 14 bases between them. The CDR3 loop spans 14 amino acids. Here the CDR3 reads CASSLGNRGTEAFL. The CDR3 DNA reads TGTGCCAGCAGTCTCGGAAATAGGGGCACTGAAGCTTTCCTT.

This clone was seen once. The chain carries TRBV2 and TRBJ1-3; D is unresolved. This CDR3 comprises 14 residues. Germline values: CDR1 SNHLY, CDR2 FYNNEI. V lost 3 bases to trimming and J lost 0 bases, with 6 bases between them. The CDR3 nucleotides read TGTGCCAGCAGTGATCGGGTCTCTGGAAACACCATATATTTT. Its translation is CASSDRVSGNTIYF. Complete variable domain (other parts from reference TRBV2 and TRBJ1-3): EPEVTQTPSHQVTQMGQEVILRCVPISNHLYFYWYRQILGQKVEFLVSFYNNEISEKSEIFDDQFSVERPDGSNFTLKIRSTKLEDSAMYFCASSDRVSGNTIYFGEGSWLTVV.

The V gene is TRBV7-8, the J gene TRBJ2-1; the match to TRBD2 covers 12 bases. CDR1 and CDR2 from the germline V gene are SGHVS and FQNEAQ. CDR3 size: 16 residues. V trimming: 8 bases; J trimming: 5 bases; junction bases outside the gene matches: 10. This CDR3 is CASRLGLAGGNNEQFF. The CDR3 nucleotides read TGTGCCAGCCGTTTGGGGCTAGCGGGAGGGAACAATGAGCAGTTCTTC.

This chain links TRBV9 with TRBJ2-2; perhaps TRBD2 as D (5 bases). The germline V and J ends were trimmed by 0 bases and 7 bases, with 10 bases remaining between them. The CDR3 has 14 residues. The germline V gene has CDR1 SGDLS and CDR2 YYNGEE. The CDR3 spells CASSVVPSGGELFF. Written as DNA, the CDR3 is TGTGCCAGCAGCGTAGTACCGAGCGGCGGGGAGCTGTTTTTT. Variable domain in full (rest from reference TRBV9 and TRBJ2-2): DSGVTQTPKHLITATGQRVTLRCSPRSGDLSVYWYQQSLDQGLQFLIQYYNGEERAKGNILERFSAQQFPDLHSELNLSSLELGDSALYFCASSVVPSGGELFFGEGSRLTVL.

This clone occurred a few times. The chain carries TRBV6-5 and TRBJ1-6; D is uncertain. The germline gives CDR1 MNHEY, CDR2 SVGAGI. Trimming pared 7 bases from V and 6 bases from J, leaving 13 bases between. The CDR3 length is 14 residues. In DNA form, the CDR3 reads TGTGCCAGCACTTTACGGGGATTTAATTCACCCCTCCACTTT. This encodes CASTLRGFNSPLHF.

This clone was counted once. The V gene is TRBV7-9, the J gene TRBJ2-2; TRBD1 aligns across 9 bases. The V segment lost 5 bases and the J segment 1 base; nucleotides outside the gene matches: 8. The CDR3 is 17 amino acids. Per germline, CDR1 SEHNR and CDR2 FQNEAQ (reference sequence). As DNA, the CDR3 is TGTGCCAGCAGCATCACAGGGGGCAGCCAGAACACCGGGGAGCTGTTTTTT. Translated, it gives CASSITGGSQNTGELFF.

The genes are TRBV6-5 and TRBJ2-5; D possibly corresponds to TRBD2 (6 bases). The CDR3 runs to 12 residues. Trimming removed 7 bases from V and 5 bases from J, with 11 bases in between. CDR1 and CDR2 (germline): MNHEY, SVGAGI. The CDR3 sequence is CASIGGDETQYF. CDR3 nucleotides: TGTGCCAGCATTGGAGGGGACGAGACCCAGTACTTC.

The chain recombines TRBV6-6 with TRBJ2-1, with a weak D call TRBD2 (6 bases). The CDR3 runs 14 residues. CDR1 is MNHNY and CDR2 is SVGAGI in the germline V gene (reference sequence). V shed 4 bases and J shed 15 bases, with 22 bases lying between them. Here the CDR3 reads CASSSTPDPRGGFF. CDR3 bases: TGTGCCAGCAGTTCCACCCCGGACCCGCGGGGAGGGTTCTTC.

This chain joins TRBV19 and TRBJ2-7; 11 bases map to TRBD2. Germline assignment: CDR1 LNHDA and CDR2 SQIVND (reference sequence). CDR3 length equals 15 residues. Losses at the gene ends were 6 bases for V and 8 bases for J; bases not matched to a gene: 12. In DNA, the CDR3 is TGTGCCAGTAGCCCATTAGCGGGAGGGCAAGTCAAGCAGTACTTC. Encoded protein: CASSPLAGGQVKQYF.

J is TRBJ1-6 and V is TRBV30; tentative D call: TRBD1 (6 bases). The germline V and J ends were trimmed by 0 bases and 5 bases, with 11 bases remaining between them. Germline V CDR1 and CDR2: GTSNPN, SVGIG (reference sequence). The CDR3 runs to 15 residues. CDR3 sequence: CAWSVRGPNNSPLHF. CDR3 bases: TGTGCCTGGAGTGTCAGGGGTCCAAATAATTCACCCCTCCACTTT. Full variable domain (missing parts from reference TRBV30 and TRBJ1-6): SQTIHQWPATLVQPVGSPLSLECTVEGTSNPNLYWYRQAAGRGLQLLFYSVGIGQISSEVPQNLSASRPQDRQFILSSKKLLLSDSGFYLCAWSVRGPNNSPLHFGNGTRLTVT.

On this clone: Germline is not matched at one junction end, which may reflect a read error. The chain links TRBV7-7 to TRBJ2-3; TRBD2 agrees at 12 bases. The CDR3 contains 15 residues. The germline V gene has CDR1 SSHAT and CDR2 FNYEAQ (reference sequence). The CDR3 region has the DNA TGTGCTAGCAGCTTCGGACTAGCGGGGACAGATACGCAGTATTTT. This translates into CASSFGLAGTDTQYF.

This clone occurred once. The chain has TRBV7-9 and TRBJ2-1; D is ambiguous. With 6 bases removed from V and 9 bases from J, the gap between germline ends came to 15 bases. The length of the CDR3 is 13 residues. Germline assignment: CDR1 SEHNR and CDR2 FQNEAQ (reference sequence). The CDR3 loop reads CASRPTELGEQFF. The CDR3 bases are TGTGCCAGCAGACCTACAGAGCTCGGTGAGCAGTTCTTC.

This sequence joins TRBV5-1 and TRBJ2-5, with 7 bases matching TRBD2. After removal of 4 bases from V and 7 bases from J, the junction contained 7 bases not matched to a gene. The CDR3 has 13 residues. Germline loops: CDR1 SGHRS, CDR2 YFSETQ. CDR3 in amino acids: CASSEAGVGTQYF. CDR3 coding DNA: TGCGCCAGCAGCGAGGCGGGAGTTGGGACCCAGTACTTC.

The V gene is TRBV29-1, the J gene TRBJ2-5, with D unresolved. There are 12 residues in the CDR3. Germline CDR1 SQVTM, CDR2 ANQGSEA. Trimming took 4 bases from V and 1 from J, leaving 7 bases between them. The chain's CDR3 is CSVGASQETQYF. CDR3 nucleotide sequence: TGCAGCGTTGGGGCCTCCCAAGAGACCCAGTACTTC.

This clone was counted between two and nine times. The chain's CDR3 is CASTLAGDETQYF. In DNA form, the CDR3 reads TGTGCCAGCACTTTAGCGGGAGATGAGACCCAGTACTTC. This chain joins TRBV6-5 and TRBJ2-5; 9 nucleotides line up with TRBD2. Trimming removed 7 bases from V and 5 bases from J; junction bases left unmatched: 5. CDR3 length: 13 amino acids. Germline loops: CDR1 MNHEY, CDR2 SVGAGI.

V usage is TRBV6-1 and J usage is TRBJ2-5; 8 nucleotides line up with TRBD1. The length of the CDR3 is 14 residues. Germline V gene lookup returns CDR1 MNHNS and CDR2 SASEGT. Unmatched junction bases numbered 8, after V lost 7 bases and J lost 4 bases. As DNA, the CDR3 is TGTGCCAGCACCGGACAGGGCGCCCCAGAGACCCAGTACTTC. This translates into CASTGQGAPETQYF.

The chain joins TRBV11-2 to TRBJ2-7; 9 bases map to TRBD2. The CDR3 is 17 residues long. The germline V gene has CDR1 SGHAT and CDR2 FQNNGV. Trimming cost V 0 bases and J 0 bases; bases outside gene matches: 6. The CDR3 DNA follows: TGTGCCAGCAGCTTAGAAACTAGCGGGCCAACCTCCTACGAGCAGTACTTC. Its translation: CASSLETSGPTSYEQYF.

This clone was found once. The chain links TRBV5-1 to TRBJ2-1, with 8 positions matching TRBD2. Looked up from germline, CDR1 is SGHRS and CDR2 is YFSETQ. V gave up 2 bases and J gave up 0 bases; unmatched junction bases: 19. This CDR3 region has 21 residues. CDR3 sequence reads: CASSFPEAGGRLGGSYNEQFF. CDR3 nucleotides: TGCGCCAGCAGCTTTCCTGAGGCGGGGGGTCGGTTAGGTGGCTCCTACAATGAGCAGTTCTTC.

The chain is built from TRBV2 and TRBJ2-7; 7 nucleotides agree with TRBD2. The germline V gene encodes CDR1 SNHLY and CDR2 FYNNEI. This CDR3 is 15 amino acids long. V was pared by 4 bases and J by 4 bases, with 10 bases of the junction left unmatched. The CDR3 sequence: CASSGKAGVRYEQYF. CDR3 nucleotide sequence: TGTGCCAGCAGTGGTAAGGCGGGAGTACGATACGAGCAGTACTTC.

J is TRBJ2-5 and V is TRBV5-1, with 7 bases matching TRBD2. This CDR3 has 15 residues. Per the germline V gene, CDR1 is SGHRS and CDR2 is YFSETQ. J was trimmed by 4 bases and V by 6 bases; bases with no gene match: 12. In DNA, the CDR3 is TGCGCCAGCACGTCGGCTATGGGGGGGGGAGAGACCCAGTACTTC. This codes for CASTSAMGGGETQYF.

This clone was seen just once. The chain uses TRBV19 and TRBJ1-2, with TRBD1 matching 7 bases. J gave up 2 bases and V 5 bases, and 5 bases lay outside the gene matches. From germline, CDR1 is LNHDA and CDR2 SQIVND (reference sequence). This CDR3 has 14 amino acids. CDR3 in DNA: TGTGCCAGTAGTGCTCAGACAGGGAACTATGGCTACACCTTC. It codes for CASSAQTGNYGYTF.

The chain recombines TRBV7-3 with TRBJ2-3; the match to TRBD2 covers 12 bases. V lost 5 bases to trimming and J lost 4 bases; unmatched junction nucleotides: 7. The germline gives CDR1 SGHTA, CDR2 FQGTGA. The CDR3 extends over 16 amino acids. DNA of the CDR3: TGTGCCAGCAGCAGCCGGCTAGCGGGAGGGCCAGATACGCAGTATTTT. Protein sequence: CASSSRLAGGPDTQYF.

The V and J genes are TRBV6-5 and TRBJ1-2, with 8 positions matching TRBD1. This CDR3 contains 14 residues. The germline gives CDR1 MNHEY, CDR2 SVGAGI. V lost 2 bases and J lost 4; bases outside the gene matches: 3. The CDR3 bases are TGTGCCAGCAGTTACCAACAGGGGGGCTATGGCTACACCTTC. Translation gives CASSYQQGGYGYTF.

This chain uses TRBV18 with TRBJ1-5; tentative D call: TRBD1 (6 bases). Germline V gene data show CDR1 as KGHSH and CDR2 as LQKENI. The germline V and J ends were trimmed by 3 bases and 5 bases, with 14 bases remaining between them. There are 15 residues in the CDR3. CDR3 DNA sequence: TGTGCCAGCTCACCCCGGGGGGCCCTTGATCAGCCCCAGCATTTT. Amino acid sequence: CASSPRGALDQPQHF. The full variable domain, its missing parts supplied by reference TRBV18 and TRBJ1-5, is NAGVMQNPRHLVRRRGQEARLRCSPMKGHSHVYWYRQLPEEGLKFMVYLQKENIIDESGMPKERFSAEFPKEGPSILRIQQVVRGDSAAYFCASSPRGALDQPQHFGDGTRLSIL.

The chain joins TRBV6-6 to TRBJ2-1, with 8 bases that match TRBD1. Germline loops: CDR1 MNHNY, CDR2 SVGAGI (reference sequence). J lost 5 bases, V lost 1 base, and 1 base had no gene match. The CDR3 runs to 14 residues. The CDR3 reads CASSYWTGHNEQFF. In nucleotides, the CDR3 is TGTGCCAGCAGTTACTGGACAGGGCACAATGAGCAGTTCTTC.

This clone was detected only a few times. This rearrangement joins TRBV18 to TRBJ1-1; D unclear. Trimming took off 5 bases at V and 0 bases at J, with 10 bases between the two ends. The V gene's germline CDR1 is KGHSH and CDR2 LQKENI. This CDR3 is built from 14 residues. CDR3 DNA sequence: TGTGCCAGCTCAGTCGGAGTTATGAACACTGAAGCTTTCTTT. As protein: CASSVGVMNTEAFF.

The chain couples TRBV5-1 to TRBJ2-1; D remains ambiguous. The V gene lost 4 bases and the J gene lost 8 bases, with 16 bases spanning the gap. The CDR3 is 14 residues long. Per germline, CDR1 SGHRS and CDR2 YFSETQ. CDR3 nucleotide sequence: TGCGCCAGCAGCGCCGAACAGATACCGGATGAGCAGTTCTTC. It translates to CASSAEQIPDEQFF.